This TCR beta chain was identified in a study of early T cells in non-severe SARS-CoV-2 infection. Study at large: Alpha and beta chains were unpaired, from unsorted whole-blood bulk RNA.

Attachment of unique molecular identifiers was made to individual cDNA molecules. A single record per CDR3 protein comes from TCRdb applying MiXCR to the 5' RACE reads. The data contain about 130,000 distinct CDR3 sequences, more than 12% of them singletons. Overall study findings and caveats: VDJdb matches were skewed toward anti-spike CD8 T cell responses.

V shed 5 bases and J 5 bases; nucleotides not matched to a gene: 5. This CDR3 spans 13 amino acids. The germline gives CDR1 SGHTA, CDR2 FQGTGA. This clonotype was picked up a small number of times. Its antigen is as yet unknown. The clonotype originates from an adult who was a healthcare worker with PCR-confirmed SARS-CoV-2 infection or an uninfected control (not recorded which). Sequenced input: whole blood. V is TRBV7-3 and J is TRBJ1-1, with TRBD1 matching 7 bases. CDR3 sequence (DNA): TGTGCCAGCAGCCCAGGGACAGTGACTGAAGCTTTCTTT. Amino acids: CASSPGTVTEAFF.